These 10 T cell receptor beta chains share one sample of origin, sequenced in a study of T-cell reconstitution after alpha-beta-depleted transplantation in children. Unique molecular identifiers were incorporated when the TCRbeta library was constructed. TCRdb fed the PCR reads into MiXCR, producing one record per CDR3 protein. The top ten hold roughly 5% of the sample, which has about 830,000 distinct CDR3 sequences, less than 20% seen once. This sample comprised PBMCs, mostly from graft donor cells, obtained 360 days after TCRalphabeta/CD19-depleted stem cell transplant. The source of these receptors is a male patient between 5 and 17 years old who had a stem cell transplant for acute lymphoblastic leukemia, so the T cells may come from the graft donor.

The J gene is TRBJ2-7, the V gene TRBV27; 11 bases map to TRBD2. Germline V lookup: CDR1 MNHEY, CDR2 SMNVEV (reference sequence). After removal of 2 bases from V and 9 bases from J, the junction contained 6 bases not matched to a gene. The CDR3 contains 14 residues. CDR3 DNA: TGTGCCAGCAGTTTAGCGACTAGCGGGATGCCGCAGTACTTC. This gives the protein CASSLATSGMPQYF.

The table lists this clonotype with many counts. The chain recombines TRBV4-1 with TRBJ1-2; the D is unclear. V shed 4 bases and J shed 5 bases, with 17 bases lying between them. The CDR3 runs 15 residues. From germline, CDR1 is MGHRA and CDR2 YSYEKL. The CDR3 sequence is CASSLIGGLVYGYTF. In DNA form, the CDR3 reads TGCGCCAGCAGCCTGATTGGAGGTTTGGTGTATGGCTACACCTTC.

V and J are TRBV7-9 and TRBJ2-1; 7 bases map to TRBD1. V lost 5 bases to trimming and J lost 4 bases; unmatched junction nucleotides: 8. CDR1 and CDR2 from the germline V gene are SEHNR and FQNEAQ (reference sequence). The CDR3 extends over 15 amino acids. The CDR3 coding sequence is TGTGCCAGCAGCCCCCGGGACAGTGGGTACAATGAGCAGTTCTTC. Its translation: CASSPRDSGYNEQFF.

The V and J genes are TRBV18 and TRBJ1-5; TRBD1 matches at 9 bases. After removal of 4 bases from V and 0 bases from J, the junction contained 4 bases not matched to a gene. The CDR3 sequence is 16 residues long. The V gene's germline CDR1 is KGHSH and CDR2 LQKENI. The chain's CDR3 is CASSRWDRVSNQPQHF. CDR3 coding DNA: TGTGCCAGCTCACGCTGGGACAGGGTTAGCAATCAGCCCCAGCATTTT.

In its sample, this clonotype was seen a few times. This chain uses TRBV7-6 with TRBJ2-3; 11 bases map to TRBD2. The junction had 6 bases not matched to a gene; V was cut back by 5 bases and J by 5 bases. The CDR3 loop spans 15 amino acids. From germline, CDR1 is SGHVS and CDR2 FNYEAQ. The CDR3 DNA is TGTGCCAGCAGCCGACTAGCGGGACGGAGAGATACGCAGTATTTT. Protein: CASSRLAGRRDTQYF.

V is TRBV7-9 and J is TRBJ2-1; tentatively, D is TRBD1 or TRBD2 (5 bases each). Trimming shortened V by 5 bases and J by 7 bases, and 12 bases separated the two germline ends. CDR1 and CDR2 (germline): SEHNR, FQNEAQ (reference sequence). This CDR3 spans 13 amino acids. Here the CDR3 reads CASSRWGSNEQFF. The CDR3 bases are TGTGCCAGCAGCCGCTGGGGGAGTAATGAGCAGTTCTTC.

V is TRBV21-1 and J is TRBJ1-4. TRBV21-1 constitutes a pseudogene. The CDR3 has 18 residues. The CDR3 spells CASSKIGTVITPRKKLFF. The CDR3 region has the DNA TGTGCCAGCAGCAAAATCGGAACGGTCATAACCCCAAGGAAAAAACTGTTTTTT.

In this sample, this clonotype turned up a few times. The gene calls are TRBV12-3 or TRBV12-4 and TRBJ2-7; the match to TRBD1 covers 7 bases. V lost 7 bases and J lost 5; bases outside the gene matches: 14. The CDR3 runs 15 residues. The CDR3 nucleotides read TGTGCCAGCACCACTGGGGGACAGACTTACAACGAGCAGTACTTC. Protein product: CASTTGGQTYNEQYF.

The V and J genes are TRBV4-1 and TRBJ1-5; a weak D match, TRBD1 (6 bases). This CDR3 comprises 15 residues. V lost 4 bases and J lost 4, with 14 bases in between. CDR1 and CDR2 (germline): MGHRA, YSYEKL. CDR3 nucleotides: TGCGCCAGCAGCCGAGTGGACAGTGGGAATCAGCCCCAGCATTTT. Protein: CASSRVDSGNQPQHF.

In its sample, this clonotype was seen a few times. V usage is TRBV10-2 and J usage is TRBJ1-1, with 9 nucleotides matching TRBD1. Germline trimming cut 6 bases from V and 5 bases from J; bases unmatched to any gene: 4. Germline values: CDR1 WSHSY, CDR2 SAAADI. The CDR3 has 13 amino acids. CDR3 sequence: CASRQGARTEAFF. The CDR3 region has the DNA TGCGCCAGCAGACAGGGGGCGCGGACTGAAGCTTTCTTT.